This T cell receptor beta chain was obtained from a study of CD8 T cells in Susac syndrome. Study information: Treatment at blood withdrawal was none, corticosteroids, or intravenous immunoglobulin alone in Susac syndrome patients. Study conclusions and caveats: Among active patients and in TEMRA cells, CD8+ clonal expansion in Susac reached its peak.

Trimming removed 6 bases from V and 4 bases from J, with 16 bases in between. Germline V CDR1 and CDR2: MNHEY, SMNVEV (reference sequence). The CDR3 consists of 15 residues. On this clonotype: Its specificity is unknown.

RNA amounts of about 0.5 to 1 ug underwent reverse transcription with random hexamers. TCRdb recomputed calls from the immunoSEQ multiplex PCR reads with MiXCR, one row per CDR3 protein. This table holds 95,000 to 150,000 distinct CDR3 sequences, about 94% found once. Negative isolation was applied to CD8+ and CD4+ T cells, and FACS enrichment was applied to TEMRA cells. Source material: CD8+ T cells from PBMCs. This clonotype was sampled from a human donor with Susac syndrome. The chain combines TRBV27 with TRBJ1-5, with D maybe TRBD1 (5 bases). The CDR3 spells CASSPQGYMNQPQHF. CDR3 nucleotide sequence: TGTGCCAGCAGCCCCCAGGGTTACATGAATCAGCCCCAGCATTTT.